This paragraph covers one T cell receptor (beta chain) sequence. The germline V gene encodes CDR1 MNHEY and CDR2 SVGAGI. CDR3 length: 15 residues. V lost 7 bases, J lost 0 bases, and 8 bases stayed unmatched. The entry originates in a study of T cell responses to AZD1222 COVID-19 vaccine. The repertoire was sequenced with immunoSEQ multiplex PCR; TCRdb's copy has only in-frame clones and lacks some. The data contain fewer than 150,000 clones, approximately 86% of them singletons. Sequenced here: peripheral blood, sampled 28 days after the second AZD1222 dose. This sequence originates from an adult who received the AZD1222 COVID-19 vaccine. The V gene is TRBV6-5, the J gene TRBJ2-7; 8 bases are shared with TRBD2. The CDR3: CASTPLAGFSYEQYF. In DNA, the CDR3 is TGTGCCAGCACCCCTCTAGCGGGTTTCTCCTACGAGCAGTACTTC.